This TCR beta chain was sequenced for a study of technical replicates of blood from several donors. Assay used: immunoSEQ multiplex PCR; TCRdb lists only in-frame clones, some missing. The sample shows about 84,000 clones, roughly 98% of them seen only once. Trimming left V 4 bases short and J 4 bases short, with 19 bases between. Germline loops: CDR1 MDHEN, CDR2 SYDVKM. The CDR3 runs to 17 residues. This clonotype was sampled from a human donor in good health. The V gene is TRBV28, the J gene TRBJ2-2; perhaps TRBD2 as D (6 bases). The specimen was T cells isolated from PBMCs. The CDR3 here is CASSSPGVPSSTGELFF. The CDR3 DNA is TGTGCCAGCAGTTCTCCGGGAGTCCCTTCGAGCACCGGGGAGCTGTTTTTT.